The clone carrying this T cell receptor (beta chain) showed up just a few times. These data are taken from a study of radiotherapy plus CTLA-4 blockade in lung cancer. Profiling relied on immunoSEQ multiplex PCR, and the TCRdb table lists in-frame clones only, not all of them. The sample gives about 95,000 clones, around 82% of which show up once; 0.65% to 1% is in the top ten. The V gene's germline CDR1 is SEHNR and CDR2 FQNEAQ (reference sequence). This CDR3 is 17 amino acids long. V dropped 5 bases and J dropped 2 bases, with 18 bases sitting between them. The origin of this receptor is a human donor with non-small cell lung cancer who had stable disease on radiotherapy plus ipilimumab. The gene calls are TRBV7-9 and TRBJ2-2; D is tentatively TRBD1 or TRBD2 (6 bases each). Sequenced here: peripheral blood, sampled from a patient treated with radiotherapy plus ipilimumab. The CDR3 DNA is TGTGCCAGCAGCCCACTTAAAGGGGGGCCAAACACCGGGGAGCTGTTTTTT. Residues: CASSPLKGGPNTGELFF.